This passage covers 31 T cell receptor beta chains from one sample sequenced in a study of early T cells in non-severe SARS-CoV-2 infection. TCRdb re-called the 5' RACE reads through MiXCR, storing one row per CDR3 protein. The profile shows approximately 30,000 distinct CDR3 sequences, about 4.3% of them singletons. The sample consisted of whole blood. The receptors were gathered from an adult who was a healthcare worker with PCR-confirmed SARS-CoV-2 infection or an uninfected control (not recorded which).

This clonotype appeared a few times. The chain carries TRBV7-2 and TRBJ1-2, with 7 bases matching TRBD1. This CDR3 has 15 residues. CDR1 SGHTA and CDR2 FQGNSA come from the germline V gene. V lost 5 bases, J lost 0 bases, and 6 bases stayed unmatched. This CDR3 is CASSPRTGANYGYTF. The CDR3 DNA reads as TGTGCCAGCAGCCCCCGGACAGGAGCTAACTATGGCTACACCTTC.

In its sample, this clonotype was seen many times. V and J are TRBV3-1 and TRBJ2-7, with TRBD1 matching over 8 bases. CDR3 length equals 15 residues. Germline values: CDR1 LGHDT, CDR2 YNNKEL (reference sequence). V was pared by 3 bases and J by 1 base, with 5 bases of the junction left unmatched. This chain's CDR3 is CASSHPGTGSYEQYF. The DNA of the CDR3 is TGTGCCAGCAGCCATCCCGGGACAGGATCCTACGAGCAGTACTTC.

This sequence joins TRBV6-6 and TRBJ2-7; no reliable D call. CDR1 is MNHNY and CDR2 is SVGAGI in the germline V gene (reference sequence). The length of the CDR3 is 14 residues. Trimming left V 0 bases short and J 1 base short, with 7 bases between. Here the CDR3 reads CASSYSKSSYEQYF. In nucleotides, the CDR3 is TGTGCCAGCAGTTACTCGAAGAGTTCCTACGAGCAGTACTTC.

This clonotype showed up just a few times. The chain employs TRBV9 and TRBJ2-3, with no clear D. The ends were cut back, 0 bases at V and 3 bases at J, with 5 bases in the middle. CDR1 and CDR2 (germline): SGDLS, YYNGEE. This CDR3 region has 13 residues. CDR3: CASSVEGTDTQYF. DNA for the CDR3: TGTGCCAGCAGCGTAGAAGGTACAGATACGCAGTATTTT.

This clonotype appeared many times. This rearrangement joins TRBV20-1 to TRBJ2-5; 8 bases match TRBD2. Unmatched junction bases numbered 8, after V lost 3 bases and J lost 5 bases. The germline V gene has CDR1 DFQATT and CDR2 SNEGSKA (reference sequence). This CDR3 spans 14 amino acids. The CDR3 protein is CSASIGGASETQYF. In DNA form, the CDR3 reads TGCAGTGCTAGTATCGGGGGGGCCAGTGAGACCCAGTACTTC.

This clonotype was seen ten or more times. This chain joins TRBV5-1 and TRBJ1-1, with unresolved D. The germline CDR1 and CDR2 sequences are SGHRS and YFSETQ. The CDR3 loop spans 13 amino acids. V was cut by 2 bases and J by 7 bases, with 12 bases left in between. The CDR3: CASSFRLFDEAFF. As DNA, the CDR3 is TGCGCCAGCAGCTTCCGGTTATTCGATGAAGCTTTCTTT.

At least ten counts were recorded for this clonotype. The gene calls are TRBV19 and TRBJ2-4, with 7 bases lining up with TRBD2. Germline loops: CDR1 LNHDA, CDR2 SQIVND (reference sequence). This CDR3 contains 14 residues. V lost 4 bases and J lost 1; bases outside the gene matches: 1. The CDR3 DNA is TGTGCCAGTAGTAGGGGAGGGGCCAAAAACATTCAGTACTTC. Protein sequence: CASSRGGAKNIQYF.

The sample holds many counts of this clonotype. The rearrangement uses TRBV4-1 and TRBJ2-1; 8 positions agree with TRBD1. Losses at the gene ends were 1 base for V and 8 bases for J; bases not matched to a gene: 10. Germline CDR1 and CDR2: MGHRA and YSYEKL. The length of the CDR3 is 16 residues. CDR3 bases: TGCGCCAGCAGCCAAGGAACCGGGACAGGTGTCGATGAGCAGTTCTTC. Translated, it gives CASSQGTGTGVDEQFF.

The chain links TRBV12-5 to TRBJ2-1; D ambiguous. The CDR3 loop spans 16 amino acids. Germline V gene lookup returns CDR1 LGHNT and CDR2 FRNRAP. The ends were cut back, 0 bases at V and 8 bases at J, with 17 bases in the middle. The CDR3: CASGLVQTGTTDEQFF. CDR3 bases: TGTGCTAGTGGTTTGGTACAAACTGGAACGACCGATGAGCAGTTCTTC.

The table lists this clonotype with a few counts. V gene TRBV4-3 combines with J gene TRBJ1-5, with 12 bases that match TRBD1. V dropped 0 bases and J dropped 5; count of bases not matched to a gene: 8. CDR1 is LGHNA, CDR2 YSLEER, per germline. The CDR3 loop spans 18 amino acids. The CDR3 reads CASSQESPGTGGHQPQHF. The CDR3 DNA follows: TGCGCCAGCAGCCAAGAGAGCCCCGGGACAGGGGGCCATCAGCCCCAGCATTTT.

This clonotype was detected ten times or more. The chain couples TRBV7-2 to TRBJ2-3, with D possibly being TRBD2 (5 bases). Germline lookup yields CDR1 SGHTA and CDR2 FQGNSA. This CDR3 region has 15 residues. Trimming cost V 1 base and J 0 bases, with 8 bases left between them. CDR3 in amino acids: CASSLVASSTDTQYF. In DNA, the CDR3 is TGTGCCAGCAGCTTAGTGGCTAGCAGCACAGATACGCAGTATTTT.

This clonotype turned up a few times. The chain is built from TRBV28 and TRBJ2-7, with D possibly matching TRBD1 (5 bases). The V end was cut by 7 bases, the J end by 0 bases, with 16 bases between. Germline CDR1 and CDR2: MDHEN and SYDVKM. The CDR3 spans 15 residues. The CDR3 loop is CASIRAGSLSYEQYF. The CDR3 DNA reads TGTGCCAGCATCAGGGCTGGATCACTCTCCTACGAGCAGTACTTC. Using reference TRBV28 and TRBJ2-7 for the parts outside the CDR3, the full variable domain is DVKVTQSSRYLVKRTGEKVFLECVQDMDHENMFWYRQDPGLGLRLIYFSYDVKMKEKGDIPEGYSVSREKKERFSLILESASTNQTSMYLCASIRAGSLSYEQYFGPGTRLTVT.

This clonotype was detected ten times or more. The V and J genes are TRBV11-2 and TRBJ2-7, with D maybe TRBD2 (6 bases). The V gene lost 3 bases and the J gene lost 7 bases, with 16 bases spanning the gap. The CDR3 has 14 amino acids. CDR1 is SGHAT, CDR2 FQNNGV, per germline. CDR3: CASSLAIGGVEQYF. The DNA of the CDR3 is TGTGCCAGCAGCTTGGCCATCGGGGGAGTGGAGCAGTACTTC.

Many counts were recorded for this clonotype. The chain uses TRBV3-1 and TRBJ2-5; TRBD2 agrees at 14 bases. V was pared by 4 bases and J by 5 bases, with 12 bases of the junction left unmatched. In germline, CDR1 is LGHDT, CDR2 YNNKEL (reference sequence). CDR3 size: 18 residues. The CDR3 here is CASSPQGTSGGSQETQYF. The CDR3 coding sequence is TGTGCCAGCAGCCCGCAAGGGACTAGCGGGGGCTCCCAGGAGACCCAGTACTTC.

V is TRBV10-3 and J is TRBJ1-1; D gene uncertain. The CDR3 loop spans 13 amino acids. Germline CDR1 and CDR2: ENHRY and SYGVKD. Trimming left V 4 bases short and J 1 base short, with 7 bases between. The CDR3, as DNA: TGTGCCATCAGTGGGGAGGAGAACACTGAAGCTTTCTTT. It specifies CAISGEENTEAFF.

This clonotype was seen a few times. The rearrangement links TRBV7-2 to TRBJ2-3; 10 nucleotides line up with TRBD2. In germline, CDR1 is SGHTA, CDR2 FQGNSA. V lost 5 bases and J lost 4; bases outside the gene matches: 3. This CDR3 is 14 amino acids long. The chain's CDR3 is CASSPGTSADTQYF. The CDR3 DNA is TGTGCCAGCAGCCCGGGGACTAGCGCAGATACGCAGTATTTT.

This clonotype was observed many times. The CDR3 region is CSASYGTGAYGYTF. CDR3 DNA: TGCAGTGCTAGTTACGGGACAGGGGCCTATGGCTACACCTTC. V is TRBV20-1 and J is TRBJ1-2, with TRBD1 matching over 10 bases. Per the germline V gene, CDR1 is DFQATT and CDR2 is SNEGSKA (reference sequence). The trim removed 3 bases at V and 4 bases at J, leaving 5 bases unmatched. The CDR3 is made up of 14 amino acids.

Many counts were recorded for this clonotype. An end of the junction differs from the germline gene, which may be a read error. J is TRBJ2-1 and V is TRBV4-1, with D possibly matching TRBD1 (5 bases). Germline assignment: CDR1 MGHRA and CDR2 YSYEKL. This CDR3 has 13 residues. The CDR3 region is CANSQGASDEQFF. CDR3 nucleotides: TGCGCCAACAGCCAAGGGGCGAGCGATGAGCAGTTCTTC.

This clonotype was found many times. The chain joins TRBV28 to TRBJ2-4; D could derive from TRBD1 or TRBD2 (5 bases each). Per the germline V gene, CDR1 is MDHEN and CDR2 is SYDVKM. V lost 3 bases, J lost 9 bases, and 12 bases lay in between. The CDR3 contains 13 residues. In DNA, the CDR3 is TGTGCCAGCAGTTTCGGGACCCTGGGCATTCAGTACTTC. It is translated as CASSFGTLGIQYF.

This clonotype was counted at least ten times. This chain links TRBV18 with TRBJ2-7; possibly TRBD2 for D (6 bases). Germline lookup yields CDR1 KGHSH and CDR2 LQKENI. This CDR3 spans 12 amino acids. V lost 6 bases and J 6 bases, leaving 12 bases between the germline ends. In DNA, the CDR3 is TGTGCCAGCTCCCACGGGAGTGCCGAGCAGTACTTC. It yields the protein CASSHGSAEQYF.

This clonotype was counted many times. The genes are TRBV28 and TRBJ1-2, with a possible D match to TRBD1 (5 bases). V lost 6 bases and J lost 0, with 11 bases in between. The CDR3 runs 14 residues. Germline V lookup: CDR1 MDHEN, CDR2 SYDVKM. CDR3 DNA: TGTGCCAGCAGCACAGGATCTGCTAACTATGGCTACACCTTC. It translates to CASSTGSANYGYTF.

This clonotype was detected many times. The chain has TRBV5-4 and TRBJ1-1; D call uncertain. The CDR3 is made up of 13 amino acids. V was pared by 2 bases and J by 5 bases, with 10 bases between. CDR1 is SGHNT and CDR2 is YYREEE in the germline V gene (reference sequence). This chain's CDR3 is CASSLGPRTEAFF. CDR3 nucleotides: TGTGCCAGCAGCTTAGGACCGCGGACTGAAGCTTTCTTT.

The genes are TRBV7-2 and TRBJ1-5; TRBD1 is a possible D gene (6 bases). The V gene lost 2 bases and the J gene lost 0 bases, with 8 bases spanning the gap. CDR1 and CDR2 (germline): SGHTA, FQGNSA. The CDR3 has 15 amino acids. CDR3 nucleotides: TGTGCCAGCAGCTTATGGACAGATAGCAATCAGCCCCAGCATTTT. Its translation: CASSLWTDSNQPQHF.

Ten or more counts support this clonotype. The chain is built from TRBV7-3 and TRBJ2-3; the D call may be TRBD1 or TRBD2 (5 bases each). The germline V gene encodes CDR1 SGHTA and CDR2 FQGTGA. The CDR3 runs to 15 residues. The V gene lost 1 base and the J gene lost 1 base, with 9 bases spanning the gap. As DNA, the CDR3 is TGTGCCAGCAGCTTAAGAGGGGATCGCACAGATACGCAGTATTTT. It encodes CASSLRGDRTDTQYF.

This clonotype was recorded at least ten times. The gene calls are TRBV12-3 or TRBV12-4 and TRBJ1-2, with 11 nucleotides matching TRBD1. Trimming cost V 5 bases and J 3 bases; bases outside gene matches: 2. There are 14 residues in the CDR3. The chain's CDR3 is CASSRGQGDYGYTF. The CDR3 DNA reads TGTGCCAGCAGTCGGGGACAGGGGGACTATGGCTACACCTTC.

This clonotype appeared many times. The rearrangement uses TRBV20-1 and TRBJ2-7; D assignment may be TRBD1 or TRBD2 (6 bases each). Germline CDR1 DFQATT, CDR2 SNEGSKA (reference sequence). V lost 3 bases and J 3 bases, leaving 12 bases between the germline ends. The CDR3 runs 13 residues. This CDR3 reads CSASPGAYYEQYF. The CDR3 DNA follows: TGCAGTGCTAGCCCGGGGGCCTACTACGAGCAGTACTTC.

At least ten counts were recorded for this clonotype. The CDR3 region has the DNA TGTGCCAGCAGCTTACAACAGGGGGCCGGCTACACCTTC. Protein: CASSLQQGAGYTF. V and J are TRBV7-3 and TRBJ1-2; 9 bases fit TRBD1. The CDR3 sequence is 13 residues long. The germline CDR1 and CDR2 sequences are SGHTA and FQGTGA. Trimming cost V 2 bases and J 8 bases; bases outside gene matches: 3. Together with reference TRBV7-3 and TRBJ1-2, the CDR3 gives the full variable domain: GAGVSQTPSNKVTEKGKYVELRCDPISGHTALYWYRQSLGQGPEFLIYFQGTGAADDSGLPNDRFFAVRPEGSVSTLKIQRTERGDSAVYLCASSLQQGAGYTFGSGTRLTVV.

This chain connects TRBV18 to TRBJ2-1; D is unclear. The V end lost 5 bases, the J end lost 0 bases, and 11 bases lay between the germline ends. This CDR3 spans 15 amino acids. Per germline, CDR1 KGHSH and CDR2 LQKENI. The CDR3 protein is CASSVSNSSYNEQFF. As DNA, the CDR3 is TGTGCCAGCTCAGTCAGCAATAGCTCCTACAATGAGCAGTTCTTC.

This clonotype was recorded at least ten times. This chain uses TRBV5-1 with TRBJ1-6, with D uncertain. V was pared by 2 bases and J by 0 bases, with 12 bases between. Germline V gene sequence: CDR1 SGHRS, CDR2 YFSETQ. This CDR3 is 17 amino acids long. In DNA form, the CDR3 reads TGCGCCAGCAGCTTTGGGCCCAATAGCTCCTATAATTCACCCCTCCACTTT. Protein product: CASSFGPNSSYNSPLHF.

This clonotype has a count of ten or more. The chain is built from TRBV5-5 and TRBJ2-1; TRBD2 is a possible D gene (6 bases). Germline V CDR1 and CDR2: SGHKS, YYEKEE (reference sequence). Trimming removed 3 bases from V and 4 bases from J, with 20 bases in between. This CDR3 is built from 17 residues. CDR3 DNA: TGTGCCAGCAGCTGGAGGACTTACGGGGGAACGTACAATGAGCAGTTCTTC. It specifies CASSWRTYGGTYNEQFF.

This clonotype was seen a few times. This chain uses TRBV30 with TRBJ2-3; 14 positions agree with TRBD2. The junction had 4 bases not matched to a gene; V was cut back by 7 bases and J by 4 bases. This CDR3 has 14 amino acids. CDR1 is GTSNPN and CDR2 is SVGIG in the germline V gene (reference sequence). The CDR3 DNA sequence: TGTGCCTCGACTAGCGGGGGGGCCTCAGATACGCAGTATTTT. This sequence encodes CASTSGGASDTQYF.